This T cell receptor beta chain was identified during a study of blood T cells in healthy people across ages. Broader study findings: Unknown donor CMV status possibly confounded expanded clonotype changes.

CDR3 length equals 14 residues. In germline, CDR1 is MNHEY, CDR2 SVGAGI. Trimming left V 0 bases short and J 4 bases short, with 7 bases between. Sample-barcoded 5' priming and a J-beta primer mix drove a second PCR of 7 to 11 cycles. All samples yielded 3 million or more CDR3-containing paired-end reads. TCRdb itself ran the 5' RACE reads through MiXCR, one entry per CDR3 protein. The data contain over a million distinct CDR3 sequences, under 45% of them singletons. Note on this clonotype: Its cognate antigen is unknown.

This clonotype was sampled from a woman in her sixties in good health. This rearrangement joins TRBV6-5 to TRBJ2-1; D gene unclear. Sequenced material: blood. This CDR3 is CASSYSAGYNEQFF. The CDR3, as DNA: TGTGCCAGCAGTTACTCCGCCGGGTACAATGAGCAGTTCTTC.